This T cell receptor (beta chain) was profiled in a study of blood T cell repertoires in COVID-19. In the study overall: T cells, B-cell-depleted T cells, or PBMCs provided the cDNA or gDNA that served as material.

The data were produced by immunoSEQ multiplex PCR, yet TCRdb's version contains in-frame clones alone and is incomplete. The sample contains roughly 300,000 clones, around nine tenths of which appear only once. Germline lookup yields CDR1 SNHLY and CDR2 FYNNEI. The CDR3 is made up of 13 amino acids. V was cut by 4 bases and J by 2 bases, with 8 bases left in between. This clone is a singleton in its sample. The sample holds other DNA sequences that translate to the same CDR3. The source of this sequence is a woman in her twenties or thirties with COVID-19, enrolled during active disease. Sequenced input: peripheral blood. The chain joins TRBV2 to TRBJ1-2; weak D call: TRBD1 (5 bases). The DNA for the CDR3 is TGTGCCAGCAGTGCTGACAGAAACTATGGCTACACCTTC. The encoded protein is CASSADRNYGYTF.